The clone carrying this TCR beta chain was recorded at least ten times. The data derive from a study of read filtering for tumor transcriptome and immune sequencing. Turning to the study itself: Among patients, 17 to 20 were male and some 15 female, aged roughly 47 to 90 (mean roughly 64). Whole-transcriptome libraries were prepared after DNase treatment.

From approximately 400 ng of RNA, a library with molecular barcoded alpha/delta and beta/gamma adaptors was made. From the reads, TCRdb called clonotypes with MiXCR, one entry per CDR3 protein. The table has around 58,000 distinct CDR3 sequences, about 15% seen once; the top ten hold roughly 41%. V was pared by 2 bases and J by 5 bases, with 19 bases between. The CDR3 loop spans 17 amino acids. Germline lookup yields CDR1 SGHTA and CDR2 FQGNSA. At the time of active disease, bone marrow was collected from every patient. This TCR came from a donor aged 40 or over with multiple myeloma. The specimen was a population of CD138-negative cells sorted from bone marrow. The V gene is TRBV7-2, the J gene TRBJ2-1; no definite D call. Here the CDR3 DNA reads TGTGCCAGCAGCTTACTCGGGCAACGAAGGGTGAACAATGAGCAGTTCTTC. Its translation is CASSLLGQRRVNNEQFF.